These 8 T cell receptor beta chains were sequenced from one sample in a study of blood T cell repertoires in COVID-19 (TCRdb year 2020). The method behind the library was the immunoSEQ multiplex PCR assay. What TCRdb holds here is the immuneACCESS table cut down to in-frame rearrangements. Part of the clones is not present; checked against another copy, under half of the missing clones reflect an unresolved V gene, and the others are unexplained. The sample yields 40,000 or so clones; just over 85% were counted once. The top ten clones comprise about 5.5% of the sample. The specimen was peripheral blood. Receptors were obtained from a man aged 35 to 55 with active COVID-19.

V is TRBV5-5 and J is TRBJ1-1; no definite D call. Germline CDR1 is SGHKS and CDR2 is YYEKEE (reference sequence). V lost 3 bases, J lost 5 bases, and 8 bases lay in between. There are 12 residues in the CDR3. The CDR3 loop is CASSSTGTEAFF. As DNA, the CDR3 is TGTGCCAGCAGCTCAACGGGGACTGAAGCTTTCTTT. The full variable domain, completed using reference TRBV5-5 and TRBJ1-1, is DAGVTQSPTHLIKTRGQQVTLRCSPISGHKSVSWYQQVLGQGPQFIFQYYEKEERGRGNFPDRFSARQFPNYSSELNVNALLLGDSALYLCASSSTGTEAFFGQGTRLTVV.

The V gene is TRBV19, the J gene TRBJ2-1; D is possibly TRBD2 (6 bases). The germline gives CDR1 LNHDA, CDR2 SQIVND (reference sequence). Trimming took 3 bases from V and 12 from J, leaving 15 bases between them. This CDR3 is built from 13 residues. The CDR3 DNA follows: TGTGCCAGTAGTATGGGAGGCTCAAATCGGCAGTTCTTC. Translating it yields CASSMGGSNRQFF. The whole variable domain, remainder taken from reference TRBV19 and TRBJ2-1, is DGGITQSPKYLFRKEGQNVTLSCEQNLNHDAMYWYRQDPGQGLRLIYYSQIVNDFQKGDIAEGYSVSREKKESFPLTVTSAQKNPTAFYLCASSMGGSNRQFFGPGTRLTVL.

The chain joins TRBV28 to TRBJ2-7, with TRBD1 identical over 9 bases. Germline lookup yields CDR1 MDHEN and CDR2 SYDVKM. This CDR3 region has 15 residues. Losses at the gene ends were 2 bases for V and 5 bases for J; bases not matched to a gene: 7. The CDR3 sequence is CASSLIRQGVHEQYF. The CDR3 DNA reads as TGTGCCAGCAGTTTAATACGACAGGGGGTTCACGAGCAGTACTTC.

The CDR3 nucleotides are TGTGCCAGCAGTTTATCCAGGGTATGGGAGCAGTACTTC. Protein product: CASSLSRVWEQYF. The rearrangement uses TRBV12-3 or TRBV12-4 and TRBJ2-7, with D perhaps matching TRBD1 (5 bases). Trimming left V 2 bases short and J 7 bases short, with 12 bases between. There are 13 residues in the CDR3.

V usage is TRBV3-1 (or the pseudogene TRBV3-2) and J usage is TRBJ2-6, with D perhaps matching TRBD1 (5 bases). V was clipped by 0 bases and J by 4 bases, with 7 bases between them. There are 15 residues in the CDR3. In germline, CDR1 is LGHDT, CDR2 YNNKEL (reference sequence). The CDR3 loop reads CASSQDRVGANVLTF. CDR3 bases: TGTGCCAGCAGCCAAGACAGGGTCGGGGCCAACGTCCTGACTTTC.

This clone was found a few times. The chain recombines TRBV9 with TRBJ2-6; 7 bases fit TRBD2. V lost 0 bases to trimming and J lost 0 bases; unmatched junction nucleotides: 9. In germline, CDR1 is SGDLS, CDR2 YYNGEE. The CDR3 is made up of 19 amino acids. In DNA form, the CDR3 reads TGTGCCAGCAGCGTAGGTCATTGGGAGGGCCGCTCTGGGGCCAACGTCCTGACTTTC. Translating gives CASSVGHWEGRSGANVLTF.

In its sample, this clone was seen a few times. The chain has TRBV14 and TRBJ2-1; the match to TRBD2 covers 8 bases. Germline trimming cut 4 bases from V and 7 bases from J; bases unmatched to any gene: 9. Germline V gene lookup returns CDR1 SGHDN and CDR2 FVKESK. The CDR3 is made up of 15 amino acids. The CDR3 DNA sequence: TGTGCCAGCAGCCCTTTAGCGGGAATTTGGAATGAGCAGTTCTTC. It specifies CASSPLAGIWNEQFF.

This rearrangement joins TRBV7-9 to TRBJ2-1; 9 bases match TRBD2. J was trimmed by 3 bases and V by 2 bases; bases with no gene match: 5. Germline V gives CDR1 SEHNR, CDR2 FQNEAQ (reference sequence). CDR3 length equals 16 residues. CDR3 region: CASSLITTSGYNEQFF. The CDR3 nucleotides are TGTGCCAGCAGCTTAATTACGACTAGCGGCTACAATGAGCAGTTCTTC.